This T cell receptor (beta chain) emerged from a study of blood T cell repertoires in COVID-19. Background on the study: Donors in the United States, Italy and Spain gave samples during acute or convalescent COVID-19. From T cells, B-cell-depleted T cells, or PBMCs came the material, which was cDNA or gDNA.

The germline V gene encodes CDR1 MNHEY and CDR2 SMNVEV (reference sequence). The CDR3 has 18 amino acids. V lost 4 bases and J lost 0, with 19 bases in between. Authors' data handling: For nucleated cells, counts were estimated from reference gene primer amplification. This table comes from immunoSEQ multiplex PCR, and its TCRdb copy is limited to in-frame clones, with some not included. That table furnishes V, J and clone size, whereas the DNA furnished D and trimming. Of a few hundred thousand clones listed, around 88% are singletons. The sequence was collected from a woman aged 30 to 39 with COVID-19, enrolled during active disease. The V gene is TRBV27, the J gene TRBJ2-1; possibly TRBD2 for D (6 bases). The sample consisted of peripheral blood. This CDR3 reads CASSSPGGLASSYNEQFF. CDR3 bases: TGTGCCAGCAGTTCCCCGGGTGGTCTAGCGAGCTCCTACAATGAGCAGTTCTTC.